This T cell receptor beta chain is drawn from a study of blood T cell repertoires in COVID-19. Study-wide background: Donors in the United States, Italy and Spain gave samples during acute or convalescent COVID-19.

The J segment lost 6 bases and the V segment lost 4 bases, leaving 4 bases of the junction unmatched. Germline assignment: CDR1 MDHEN and CDR2 SYDVKM. The CDR3 totals 14 residues. The table lists this clone with a few counts. Assay used: immunoSEQ multiplex PCR; TCRdb lists only in-frame clones, some missing. The table lists a few hundred thousand clones, approximately 81% of them singletons. Recruits, aged roughly 18 to 100 years, lived in some 25 US areas. Material: PBMCs or T cells enriched from blood (not recorded which). This chain connects TRBV28 to TRBJ2-1, with 9 bases fitting TRBD2. The clonotype was recovered from a man aged 40-55 years who had recovered from COVID-19. The CDR3 spells CASSSGLAINEQFF. The CDR3 DNA reads as TGTGCCAGCAGTTCCGGACTAGCGATCAATGAGCAGTTCTTC.